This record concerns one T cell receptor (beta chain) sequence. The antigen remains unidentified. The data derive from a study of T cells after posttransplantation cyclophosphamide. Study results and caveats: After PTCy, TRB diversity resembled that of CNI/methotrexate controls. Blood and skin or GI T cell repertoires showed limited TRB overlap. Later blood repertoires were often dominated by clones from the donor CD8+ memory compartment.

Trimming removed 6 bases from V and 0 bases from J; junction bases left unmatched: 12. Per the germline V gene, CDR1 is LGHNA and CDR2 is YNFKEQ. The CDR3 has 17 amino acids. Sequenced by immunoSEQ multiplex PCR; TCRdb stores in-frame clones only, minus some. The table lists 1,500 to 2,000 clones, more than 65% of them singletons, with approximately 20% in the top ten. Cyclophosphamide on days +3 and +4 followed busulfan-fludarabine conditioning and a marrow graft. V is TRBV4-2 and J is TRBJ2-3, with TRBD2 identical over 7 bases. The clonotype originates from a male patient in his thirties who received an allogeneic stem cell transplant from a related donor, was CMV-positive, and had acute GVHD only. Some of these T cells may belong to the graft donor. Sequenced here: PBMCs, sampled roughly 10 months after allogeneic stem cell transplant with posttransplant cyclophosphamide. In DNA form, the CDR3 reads TGTGCCAGCAGTCAGGGAGGGCCATCCTCTAGCACAGATACGCAGTATTTT. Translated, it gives CASSQGGPSSSTDTQYF.